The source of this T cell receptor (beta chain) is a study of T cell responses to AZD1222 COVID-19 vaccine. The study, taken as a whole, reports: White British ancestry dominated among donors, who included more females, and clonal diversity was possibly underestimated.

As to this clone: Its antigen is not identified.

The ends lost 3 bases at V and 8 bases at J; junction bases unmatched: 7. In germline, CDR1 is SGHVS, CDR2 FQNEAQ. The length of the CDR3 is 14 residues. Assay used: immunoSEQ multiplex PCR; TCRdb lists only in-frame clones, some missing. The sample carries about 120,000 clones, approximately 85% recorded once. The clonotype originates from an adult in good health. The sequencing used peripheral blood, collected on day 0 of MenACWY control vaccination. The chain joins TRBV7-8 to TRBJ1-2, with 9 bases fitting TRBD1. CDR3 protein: CASSFRTGVGGYTF. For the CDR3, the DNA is TGTGCCAGCAGCTTCCGGACAGGGGTGGGAGGCTACACCTTC.